This T cell receptor (beta chain) was observed in a study of siplizumab effects on memory and regulatory T cells. Whole-study findings and limits: A naive or memory phenotype could not be assigned to roughly 80-96% of the proliferating CD4+ or CD8+ clones. Apparently key alloresponse contributors, naive T cells also seemed more diverse than memory cells. Alloreactive CD4+ clones that could be mapped were on average about 74% Treg-derived with siplizumab, against over 25% in controls.

CDR1 MGHDK and CDR2 SYGVNS come from the germline V gene. Germline trimming cut 1 base from V and 6 bases from J; bases unmatched to any gene: 12. The CDR3 length is 18 residues. Turning to this clone: Its antigen is currently unknown.

Sequenced by immunoSEQ multiplex PCR; TCRdb stores in-frame clones only, minus some. The repertoire holds some 53,000 clones, with nearly 98% as singletons. The TCR was taken from a human donor in good health. The sequenced material came from naive CD4+ T cells sorted from blood. The rearrangement links TRBV25-1 to TRBJ1-6, with TRBD1 matching 7 bases. The CDR3 DNA reads as TGTGCCAGCAGTGAATTACTAGGATCGGGGACAGTTAATTCACCCCTCCACTTT. Its translation: CASSELLGSGTVNSPLHF. Drawing the rest from reference TRBV25-1 and TRBJ1-6, the complete variable domain is EADIYQTPRYLVIGTGKKITLECSQTMGHDKMYWYQQDPGMELHLIHYSYGVNSTEKGDLSSESTVSRIRTEHFPLTLESARPSHTSQYLCASSELLGSGTVNSPLHFGNGTRLTVT.